These T cell receptor beta chains were read from a single sample in a study of shared clonotypes between healthy human individuals. The protocol was immunoSEQ multiplex PCR, while the TCRdb copy is restricted to in-frame clones and leaves out a portion. Among 400,000 to 500,000 clones listed, about 79% were seen once. The sequenced sample consisted of PBMCs. These receptors were taken from a woman aged 40-49 years in good health. Some clones in this sample may be carry-over from other donors' samples. CDR3s include the opening cysteine and the closing phenylalanine or tryptophan. A D gene is named only where the DNA matches it firmly. Rows may omit the clone size; those that give it use once, few, many or a size class.

v_call: TRBV7-9; j_call: TRBJ2-7; d_call: NA; clone_size: NA; cdr3_aa: CASSLKSGSPSYEQYF; cdr3_nt: TGTGCCAGCAGCTTAAAATCAGGGAGTCCCTCCTACGAGCAGTACTTC
v_call: TRBV27; j_call: TRBJ2-1; d_call: TRBD2; clone_size: NA; cdr3_aa: CASSGGLAEVNEQFF; cdr3_nt: TGTGCCAGCAGTGGGGGACTAGCGGAAGTCAATGAGCAGTTCTTC
v_call: TRBV7-9; j_call: TRBJ1-5; d_call: TRBD1; clone_size: NA; cdr3_aa: CASSLGTGDSNQPQHF; cdr3_nt: TGTGCCAGCAGCTTAGGGACAGGGGATAGCAATCAGCCCCAGCATTTT
v_call: TRBV30; j_call: TRBJ2-1; d_call: TRBD2; clone_size: NA; cdr3_aa: CAWRERGAGNEQFF; cdr3_nt: TGTGCCTGGAGGGAGCGGGGAGCTGGCAATGAGCAGTTCTTC
v_call: TRBV5-1; j_call: TRBJ1-1; d_call: NA; clone_size: NA; cdr3_aa: CASSLAPTNTEAFF; cdr3_nt: TGCGCCAGCAGCTTGGCCCCAACGAACACTGAAGCTTTCTTT
v_call: TRBV19; j_call: TRBJ2-1; d_call: NA; clone_size: NA; cdr3_aa: CASSIIRLEGVSNEQFF; cdr3_nt: TGTGCCAGTAGTATAATTCGACTAGAGGGAGTCTCCAATGAGCAGTTCTTC
v_call: TRBV20-1; j_call: TRBJ2-3; d_call: NA; clone_size: NA; cdr3_aa: CSASPTDTQYF; cdr3_nt: TGCAGTGCTAGTCCAACAGATACGCAGTATTTT
v_call: TRBV15; j_call: TRBJ2-1; d_call: TRBD2; clone_size: NA; cdr3_aa: CATSRHFLAGVYANNEQFF; cdr3_nt: TGTGCCACCAGCCGACACTTTCTAGCGGGAGTCTACGCAAACAATGAGCAGTTCTTC
v_call: TRBV9; j_call: TRBJ1-4; d_call: TRBD1; clone_size: NA; cdr3_aa: CASSPRRGGTNEKLFF; cdr3_nt: TGTGCCAGCAGCCCTCGGCGAGGGGGCACTAATGAAAAACTGTTTTTT
v_call: TRBV19; j_call: TRBJ2-2; d_call: NA; clone_size: NA; cdr3_aa: CASSGQGITGELFF; cdr3_nt: TGTGCCAGTAGTGGCCAGGGCATAACCGGGGAGCTGTTTTTT
v_call: TRBV5-1; j_call: TRBJ1-2; d_call: NA; clone_size: NA; cdr3_aa: CASSLDRARGYTF; cdr3_nt: TGCGCCAGCAGCTTGGACAGGGCACGGGGCTACACCTTC
v_call: TRBV7-9; j_call: TRBJ2-7; d_call: NA; clone_size: NA; cdr3_aa: CASSPESRYEQYF; cdr3_nt: TGTGCCAGCAGCCCGGAATCCAGATACGAGCAGTACTTC
v_call: TRBV7-9; j_call: TRBJ2-7; d_call: NA; clone_size: NA; cdr3_aa: CASSLVAASSYEQYF; cdr3_nt: TGTGCCAGCAGCTTAGTGGCAGCTAGCTCCTACGAGCAGTACTTC
v_call: TRBV10-3; j_call: TRBJ2-7; d_call: NA; clone_size: NA; cdr3_aa: CAISESTREQYF; cdr3_nt: TGTGCCATCAGTGAGTCGACTAGGGAGCAGTACTTC
v_call: TRBV5-5; j_call: TRBJ2-7; d_call: NA; clone_size: NA; cdr3_aa: CASSSRGPAGEQYF; cdr3_nt: TGTGCCAGCAGCTCTAGGGGGCCAGCGGGAGAGCAGTACTTC
v_call: TRBV18; j_call: TRBJ2-5; d_call: NA; clone_size: NA; cdr3_aa: CASSPRAAPGETQYF; cdr3_nt: TGTGCCAGCTCACCTCGGGCTGCTCCCGGGGAGACCCAGTACTTC
v_call: TRBV7-6; j_call: TRBJ2-2; d_call: TRBD1; clone_size: few; cdr3_aa: CASRLAPGGFGELFF; cdr3_nt: TGTGCCAGCAGACTAGCCCCAGGGGGCTTCGGGGAGCTGTTTTTT
v_call: TRBV30; j_call: TRBJ1-1; d_call: NA; clone_size: NA; cdr3_aa: CAWDGTEAFF; cdr3_nt: TGTGCCTGGGACGGGACAGAAGCTTTCTTT
v_call: TRBV4-1; j_call: TRBJ2-7; d_call: TRBD2; clone_size: NA; cdr3_aa: CASSRGLAGYPISYEQYF; cdr3_nt: TGCGCCAGCAGCCGAGGACTAGCGGGCTATCCTATCTCCTACGAACAGTACTTC
v_call: TRBV6-1; j_call: TRBJ2-7; d_call: TRBD2; clone_size: NA; cdr3_aa: CASMGPSGGEQYF; cdr3_nt: TGTGCCAGCATGGGGCCTAGCGGGGGTGAGCAGTACTTC
v_call: TRBV6-1; j_call: TRBJ2-7; d_call: TRBD2; clone_size: NA; cdr3_aa: CATRPAGGSYEQYF; cdr3_nt: TGTGCCACCCGTCCAGCGGGAGGGTCCTACGAGCAGTACTTC
v_call: TRBV7-2; j_call: TRBJ1-2; d_call: TRBD1; clone_size: NA; cdr3_aa: CASSEQGAEGYYGYTF; cdr3_nt: TGTGCCAGCAGCGAACAGGGGGCGGAGGGGTACTATGGCTACACCTTC
v_call: TRBV23-1; j_call: TRBJ1-5; d_call: NA; clone_size: once; cdr3_aa: CASSQIWYSNQPQHF; cdr3_nt: TGCGCTAGCAGTCAAATATGGTATAGCAATCAGCCCCAGCATTTT
v_call: TRBV6-6; j_call: TRBJ2-3; d_call: NA; clone_size: few; cdr3_aa: CASSTGDTQYF; cdr3_nt: TGTGCCAGCAGTACGGGAGATACGCAGTATTTT
v_call: TRBV28; j_call: TRBJ2-7; d_call: NA; clone_size: NA; cdr3_aa: CASSLGGGSTYEQYF; cdr3_nt: TGTGCCAGCAGTTTGGGAGGGGGCTCCACCTACGAGCAGTACTTC
v_call: TRBV6-1; j_call: TRBJ1-2; d_call: TRBD1; clone_size: NA; cdr3_aa: CAARTPGQDPYGYTF; cdr3_nt: TGTGCCGCCCGGACCCCGGGACAGGACCCCTATGGCTACACCTTC
v_call: TRBV4-2; j_call: TRBJ2-7; d_call: TRBD2; clone_size: NA; cdr3_aa: CASSQEGTRDYEQYF; cdr3_nt: TGTGCCAGCAGCCAAGAGGGGACTAGAGACTACGAGCAGTACTTC
v_call: TRBV9; j_call: TRBJ1-1; d_call: NA; clone_size: NA; cdr3_aa: CASSVGTHRHTEAFF; cdr3_nt: TGTGCCAGCAGCGTAGGGACACACCGACACACTGAAGCTTTCTTT
v_call: TRBV7-9; j_call: TRBJ2-1; d_call: TRBD1; clone_size: NA; cdr3_aa: CASSPRTGRNEQLF; cdr3_nt: TGTGCCAGCAGCCCCCGGACAGGGAGGAATGAGCAGCTCTTC
v_call: TRBV11-2; j_call: TRBJ2-2; d_call: TRBD1; clone_size: NA; cdr3_aa: CANKGQGNTGELFF; cdr3_nt: TGTGCCAACAAGGGACAGGGGAACACCGGGGAGCTGTTTTTT
v_call: TRBV4-3; j_call: TRBJ2-7; d_call: TRBD1; clone_size: once; cdr3_aa: CASSHLAGTGASYEQYF; cdr3_nt: TGCGCCAGCAGCCACCTCGCAGGGACAGGGGCTTCCTACGAGCAGTACTTC
v_call: TRBV28; j_call: TRBJ2-5; d_call: TRBD2; clone_size: NA; cdr3_aa: CASSSRGSGRGETQYF; cdr3_nt: TGTGCCAGCAGTTCCCGGGGTAGCGGGAGAGGAGAGACCCAGTACTTC
v_call: TRBV4-1; j_call: TRBJ2-7; d_call: TRBD2; clone_size: few; cdr3_aa: CASSQDRGGYEQYF; cdr3_nt: TGCGCCAGCAGCCAAGATCGGGGGGGCTACGAGCAGTACTTC
v_call: TRBV7-9; j_call: TRBJ2-7; d_call: TRBD2; clone_size: few; cdr3_aa: CASSQGLAGGEQYF; cdr3_nt: TGTGCCAGCAGCCAAGGACTAGCGGGAGGCGAGCAGTACTTC
v_call: TRBV28; j_call: TRBJ1-4; d_call: TRBD1; clone_size: few; cdr3_aa: CASSTTGGTEKLFF; cdr3_nt: TGTGCCAGCAGTACGACAGGGGGCACTGAAAAACTGTTTTTT
v_call: TRBV18; j_call: TRBJ2-7; d_call: NA; clone_size: NA; cdr3_aa: CASSPPVRAYEQYF; cdr3_nt: TGTGCCAGCTCACCACCCGTCCGAGCTTACGAGCAGTACTTC
v_call: TRBV7-8; j_call: TRBJ2-1; d_call: TRBD2; clone_size: NA; cdr3_aa: CASSFVAGGYNEQFF; cdr3_nt: TGTGCCAGCAGCTTCGTAGCGGGAGGCTACAATGAGCAGTTCTTC
v_call: TRBV9; j_call: TRBJ1-4; d_call: NA; clone_size: NA; cdr3_aa: CASARDVRSVEKLFF; cdr3_nt: TGTGCCAGCGCGAGGGACGTCCGGTCGGTTGAAAAACTGTTTTTT
v_call: TRBV5-4; j_call: TRBJ1-2; d_call: NA; clone_size: NA; cdr3_aa: CASSSRGRGYTF; cdr3_nt: TGTGCCAGCAGCTCCAGGGGTAGAGGCTACACCTTC
v_call: TRBV27; j_call: TRBJ1-1; d_call: TRBD1; clone_size: NA; cdr3_aa: CASSWDRGSEAFF; cdr3_nt: TGTGCCAGCAGTTGGGACAGGGGGTCTGAAGCTTTCTTT
v_call: TRBV19; j_call: TRBJ1-2; d_call: NA; clone_size: NA; cdr3_aa: CASSRLGISNYGYTF; cdr3_nt: TGTGCCAGTAGCCGGTTAGGCATTTCTAACTATGGCTACACCTTC